This is a list of T cell receptor beta chains from one sample in a study of blood T cell repertoires in COVID-19. Measured with immunoSEQ multiplex PCR; TCRdb has only the in-frame clones, and not every one. The profile shows approximately 300,000 clones, about 89% of them singletons. Sample: peripheral blood. The receptor set was obtained from a man aged 30 to 45 with acute or convalescent COVID-19. Each CDR3 is given without its conserved first and last residue. Clone size is shown for a subset of rows, as once, few, many or a class of expanded clone.

clone size: few
V gene: TRBV27
CDR3 protein: ASRGWAGGADRQPQH

clone size: .
V gene: TRBV2
CDR3 protein: ASRQQGPASPQH

clone size: .
V gene: TRBV28
CDR3 protein: ASSPQGSPLH

clone size: .
V gene: TRBV19
CDR3 protein: ASNRQAAYGYT

clone size: .
V gene: TRBV27
CDR3 protein: ASSLTGGNTIY

clone size: .
V gene: TRBV6-5
CDR3 protein: ASSYRDSPLH

clone size: .
V gene: TRBV9
CDR3 protein: ASSPQGAVSTEAF

clone size: .
V gene: TRBV7-9
CDR3 protein: ASSFSDTQY

clone size: .
V gene: TRBV25-1
CDR3 protein: ASSESHGGEETQY

clone size: .
V gene: TRBV28
CDR3 protein: ASSLSTGTGYEKLF

clone size: .
V gene: TRBV2
CDR3 protein: ARPGQGPYT

clone size: .
V gene: TRBV19
CDR3 protein: ASSISGPDTQY

clone size: .
V gene: TRBV29-1
CDR3 protein: SVDRGLGAQY

clone size: .
V gene: TRBV7-3
CDR3 protein: ASSSIDSPEAF

clone size: once
V gene: TRBV25-1
CDR3 protein: ASTGSGDYGYT

clone size: .
V gene: TRBV6-1
CDR3 protein: ASSEVWGDVKEGTQY